A selection of T cell receptor beta chains follows, all from one sample in a study of T cell responses to AZD1222 COVID-19 vaccine. Libraries were prepared by immunoSEQ multiplex PCR; TCRdb keeps only in-frame clonotypes and omits some of them. The data show 85,000 to 120,000 clones, with about nine tenths seen just once and about 4.9% held by the top ten. Sample: peripheral blood, taken on day 0 of AZD1222 vaccination. The source of these receptors is an adult in good health. Each CDR3 is given with its conserved first and last residue. The order of the fields is V gene, clone size, D gene, J gene, CDR3 protein, CDR3 DNA. A D gene is named only where the DNA matches it firmly. Some rows have no size entry. The others give once, few or many, or a class for an expanded clone.

TRBV9,.,.,TRBJ1-5,CASSPGGLGQPQHF,TGTGCCAGCAGCCCCGGGGGGCTGGGACAGCCCCAGCATTTT
TRBV4-1,.,TRBD1,TRBJ1-4,CASSHPGRTGGEKLFF,TGCGCCAGCAGCCATCCAGGGAGGACAGGCGGGGAAAAACTGTTTTTT
TRBV7-3,once,.,TRBJ2-5,CASSLSGRREETQYF,TGTGCCAGCAGCTTATCCGGGCGAAGGGAAGAGACCCAGTACTTC
TRBV29-1,.,.,TRBJ2-5,CSVEIWAGGRETQYF,TGCAGCGTTGAAATTTGGGCAGGCGGCAGGGAGACCCAGTACTTC
TRBV10-3,.,.,TRBJ2-1,CAIRDRKDSYNEQFF,TGTGCCATCAGGGACAGAAAGGACTCCTACAATGAGCAGTTCTTC
TRBV4-1,.,TRBD1,TRBJ2-7,CASSQAGTATYEQYF,TGCGCCAGCAGCCAAGCCGGGACAGCAACCTACGAGCAGTACTTC
TRBV25-1,.,TRBD1,TRBJ1-1,CASTRDSLNTEAFF,TGTGCCAGCACCCGGGACAGCTTGAACACTGAAGCTTTCTTT
TRBV5-6,.,TRBD1,TRBJ1-6,CASRAGQGAGSPLHF,TGTGCCAGCAGGGCGGGACAGGGGGCAGGTTCACCCCTCCACTTT
TRBV28,.,.,TRBJ1-1,CASCMTENTEAFF,TGTGCCAGCTGCATGACAGAGAACACTGAAGCTTTCTTT
TRBV5-1,.,TRBD1,TRBJ2-5,CASSLVVDRGQETQYF,TGCGCCAGCAGCCTGGTCGTGGACAGGGGCCAAGAGACCCAGTACTTC
TRBV10-2,.,TRBD1,TRBJ1-6,CASSEATGVGFNSPLHF,TGCGCCAGCAGTGAGGCGACAGGGGTCGGTTTTAATTCACCCCTCCACTTT
TRBV4-1,once,.,TRBJ1-5,CASSQDLGYQPQHF,TGCGCCAGCAGCCAAGATCTAGGCTATCAGCCCCAGCATTTT
TRBV9,.,TRBD2,TRBJ2-1,CASSVGTSGMLVEQFF,TGTGCCAGCAGCGTAGGAACTAGCGGGATGTTGGTAGAGCAGTTCTTC
TRBV10-3,.,.,TRBJ1-5,CAISTLEDQPQHF,TGTGCCATCAGTACACTGGAGGATCAGCCCCAGCATTTT
TRBV10-1,.,.,TRBJ1-1,CASSESGGANTEAFF,TGCGCCAGCAGTGAGTCTGGGGGGGCCAACACTGAAGCTTTCTTT
TRBV7-2,.,.,TRBJ2-3,CASSSQAEGDTQYF,TGTGCCAGCAGCTCTCAGGCAGAGGGAGATACGCAGTATTTT
TRBV5-5,.,.,TRBJ1-5,CASSFGQSNQPQHF,TGTGCCAGCAGCTTCGGACAGAGCAATCAGCCCCAGCATTTT
TRBV4-3,once,.,TRBJ1-6,CASSQDKGFSPLHF,TGCGCCAGCAGCCAAGATAAGGGTTTTTCACCCCTCCACTTT
TRBV10-2,.,TRBD1,TRBJ1-1,CASSVDREAFF,TGCGCCAGCAGTGTGGACAGGGAAGCTTTCTTT
TRBV12-5,.,.,TRBJ1-1,CASGLVNTEAFF,TGTGCTAGTGGTCTCGTGAACACTGAAGCTTTCTTT
TRBV6-1,.,TRBD1,TRBJ1-5,CASREQGAIYSNQPQHF,TGTGCCAGCAGAGAACAGGGGGCGATTTATAGCAATCAGCCCCAGCATTTT
TRBV24-1,.,TRBD1,TRBJ2-1,CATSDSTGFSLYNEQFF,TGTGCCACCAGTGATTCGACAGGGTTCTCCCTCTACAATGAGCAGTTCTTC
TRBV25-1,.,.,TRBJ1-2,CASNEGELSGYTF,TGTGCCAGCAACGAGGGGGAGTTGTCTGGCTACACCTTC
TRBV28,.,.,TRBJ1-4,CASLPIGPRSEKLFF,TGTGCCAGCCTTCCGATAGGTCCGAGGAGTGAAAAACTGTTTTTT
TRBV4-1,.,TRBD1,TRBJ2-7,CASSHRTGIEQYF,TGCGCCAGCAGCCACCGGACAGGGATCGAGCAGTACTTC
TRBV15,.,.,TRBJ1-3,CATSRAGNTIYF,TGTGCCACCAGCAGGGCTGGAAACACCATATATTTT
TRBV9,.,TRBD2,TRBJ2-3,CASSALAGALTDTQYF,TGTGCCAGCAGCGCACTAGCGGGAGCCCTCACAGATACGCAGTATTTT
TRBV4-1,.,TRBD2,TRBJ2-1,CARSRRTSGRASYNEQFF,TGCGCCCGCAGCCGCCGAACTAGCGGGAGGGCCTCCTACAATGAGCAGTTCTTC
TRBV27,once,TRBD1,TRBJ1-2,CASNTRPGQGSSGYTF,TGTGCCAGCAATACAAGACCGGGACAGGGTTCCTCCGGCTACACCTTC
TRBV7-9,.,.,TRBJ1-1,CASSLHVNTEAFF,TGTGCCAGCAGCTTACATGTGAACACTGAAGCTTTCTTT
TRBV10-3,.,.,TRBJ1-5,CAISETGNSNQPQHF,TGTGCCATCAGTGAGACAGGGAACAGCAATCAGCCCCAGCATTTT
TRBV9,.,.,TRBJ2-2,CASSVVQVNTGELFF,TGTGCCAGCAGCGTGGTGCAGGTCAACACCGGGGAGCTGTTTTTT
TRBV6-4,.,.,TRBJ2-1,CASSAQGGNEQFF,TGTGCCAGCAGTGCACAGGGGGGGAATGAGCAGTTCTTC
TRBV19,.,TRBD2,TRBJ2-3,CASKWREGPADTQYF,TGTGCCAGTAAATGGCGGGAGGGCCCCGCAGATACGCAGTATTTT
TRBV5-1,.,TRBD1,TRBJ2-1,CASSPGTGGPYNEQFF,TGCGCCAGCAGCCCGGGGACAGGGGGACCCTACAATGAGCAGTTCTTC
TRBV28,.,.,TRBJ2-7,CASTKSLGEQYF,TGTGCCAGCACCAAGAGTCTAGGGGAGCAGTACTTC
TRBV5-8,few,.,TRBJ1-2,CASSLALLVPDNYGYTF,TGTGCCAGCAGCTTGGCCCTCTTAGTACCGGACAACTATGGCTACACCTTC
TRBV27,.,.,TRBJ1-2,CASSLLGPGSGYTF,TGTGCCAGCAGTTTATTAGGCCCAGGGTCTGGCTACACCTTC
TRBV19,.,.,TRBJ1-5,CASNQGASGQPQHF,TGTGCCAGTAATCAGGGAGCCTCTGGGCAGCCCCAGCATTTT
TRBV3-1/TRBV3-2,.,TRBD2,TRBJ2-7,CASSHLDLAGGEQYF,TGTGCCAGCAGCCACCTCGACCTAGCGGGAGGCGAGCAGTACTTC
TRBV19,.,.,TRBJ2-5,CASSMGQGMKTQYF,TGTGCCAGTAGTATGGGGCAGGGGATGAAGACCCAGTACTTC
TRBV7-9,.,.,TRBJ2-7,CASSSGGIIYEQYF,TGTGCCAGCAGCTCCGGGGGTATAATCTACGAGCAGTACTTC
TRBV30,medium-sized,.,TRBJ1-1,CAWTDGNTEAFF,TGTGCCTGGACGGACGGAAACACTGAAGCTTTCTTT
TRBV5-1,once,.,TRBJ2-1,CASSLDGGYNEQFF,TGCGCCAGCAGCTTGGACGGGGGTTACAATGAGCAGTTCTTC
TRBV6-1,.,.,TRBJ1-2,CASSEGLGYGYTF,TGTGCCAGCAGTGAGGGACTAGGGTATGGCTACACCTTC
TRBV7-9,.,.,TRBJ1-1,CAWGRVNTEAFF,TGTGCCTGGGGCCGAGTGAACACTGAAGCTTTCTTT
TRBV28,.,TRBD2,TRBJ2-7,CASSREGYEQYF,TGTGCCAGCAGCCGGGAGGGATACGAGCAGTACTTC
TRBV7-3,.,.,TRBJ2-1,CASSFRGGTSSYNEQFF,TGTGCCAGCAGCTTCCGAGGGGGAACAAGCTCCTACAATGAGCAGTTCTTC
TRBV28,.,.,TRBJ2-1,CASRWEQPYNEQFF,TGTGCCAGCCGCTGGGAACAGCCGTACAATGAGCAGTTCTTC
TRBV19,.,.,TRBJ1-6,CASSIAGPYNSPLHF,TGTGCCAGTAGTATAGCGGGACCGTATAATTCACCCCTCCACTTT
TRBV3-1/TRBV3-2,.,.,TRBJ1-1,CASSQRPGKAEAFF,TGTGCCAGCAGCCAGCGCCCCGGGAAGGCTGAAGCTTTCTTT
TRBV28,few,.,TRBJ1-5,CASSQLDSNQPQHF,TGTGCCAGCAGTCAACTGGACAGCAATCAGCCCCAGCATTTT
TRBV7-9,.,TRBD1,TRBJ1-4,CASSWDRAFDEKLFF,TGTGCCAGCAGCTGGGACAGGGCCTTCGATGAAAAACTGTTTTTT
TRBV6-2/TRBV6-3,.,TRBD1,TRBJ2-7,CASSYAGTGVYEQYF,TGTGCCAGCAGTTACGCCGGGACAGGGGTATACGAGCAGTACTTC